Listed here are 32 T cell receptor beta chains from one sample, sequenced in a study of cytomegalovirus exposure and HLA in healthy donors. The PCR had 60 Vbeta and 13 Jbeta primers. Clones were read by immunoSEQ multiplex PCR, and TCRdb kept only the in-frame ones, dropping some. This sample yields over 65,000 clones, of which about 75% are seen a single time; roughly 7.4% belongs to the top ten. Sequenced sample: PBMCs. The receptors here all came from a woman in her 30s in good health and CMV-seropositive.

This clone has only a few counts. The chain uses TRBV6-5 and TRBJ1-1; D uncertain. Germline CDR1 reads MNHEY; CDR2 reads SVGAGI. The CDR3 extends over 15 amino acids. Trimming pared 7 bases from V and 1 base from J, leaving 16 bases between. The CDR3 here is CASNRREVRNTEAFF. In DNA, the CDR3 is TGTGCCAGCAATCGGAGGGAGGTTCGGAACACTGAAGCTTTCTTT.

This clone was seen only a few times. The rearrangement joins TRBV6-5 to TRBJ1-6; the D gene is possibly TRBD1 (6 bases). The germline V gene encodes CDR1 MNHEY and CDR2 SVGAGI. Trimming stripped 0 bases from V and 6 bases from J, with 12 bases between. This CDR3 region has 16 residues. This CDR3 reads CASSYSPGQINSPLHF. The CDR3 bases are TGTGCCAGCAGTTACTCGCCCGGACAGATTAATTCACCCCTCCACTTT.

This chain uses TRBV19 with TRBJ1-4, with D tentatively TRBD1 (5 bases). CDR1 is LNHDA and CDR2 is SQIVND in the germline V gene (reference sequence). The CDR3 length is 14 residues. The germline V and J ends were trimmed by 7 bases and 4 bases, with 13 bases remaining between them. The CDR3 DNA follows: TGTGCCAGTACCGACAGCACCCTTAATGAAAAACTGTTTTTT. Protein sequence: CASTDSTLNEKLFF.

This chain connects TRBV27 to TRBJ2-3, with 9 bases identical to TRBD2. The CDR3 has 16 amino acids. V gave up 5 bases and J gave up 0 bases; unmatched junction bases: 6. In germline, CDR1 is MNHEY, CDR2 SMNVEV (reference sequence). The CDR3 DNA follows: TGTGCCAGCAGTCCTCTAGCGGGGATTAGCACAGATACGCAGTATTTT. It encodes CASSPLAGISTDTQYF.

This rearrangement joins TRBV29-1 to TRBJ1-2, with 11 bases aligning to TRBD1. CDR3 length: 15 residues. V trimming: 2 bases; J trimming: 2 bases; junction bases outside the gene matches: 4. CDR1 and CDR2 from the germline V gene are SQVTM and ANQGSEA. Written as DNA, the CDR3 is TGCAGCGTTGAAAGGACAGGGGGCTCAAACTATGGCTACACCTTC. This sequence encodes CSVERTGGSNYGYTF. The complete variable domain, with remaining parts taken from reference TRBV29-1 and TRBJ1-2, reads SAVISQKPSRDICQRGTSLTIQCQVDSQVTMMFWYRQQPGQSLTLIATANQGSEATYESGFVIDKFPISRPNLTFSTLTVSNMSPEDSSIYLCSVERTGGSNYGYTFGSGTRLTVV.

The rearrangement uses TRBV6-5 and TRBJ2-1, with 9 bases matching TRBD1. In germline, CDR1 is MNHEY, CDR2 SVGAGI. The trim removed 6 bases at V and 8 bases at J, leaving 8 bases unmatched. The length of the CDR3 is 14 residues. As DNA, the CDR3 is TGTGCCAGCAGCCCCGGGACAGGGAAGTATGAGCAGTTCTTC. Its protein product is CASSPGTGKYEQFF.

The chain links TRBV28 to TRBJ1-5; 8 nucleotides match TRBD1. The V and J ends lost 8 bases and 5 bases, in that order; junction bases with no gene match: 5. Germline V lookup: CDR1 MDHEN, CDR2 SYDVKM. The CDR3 has 13 residues. CDR3 amino acids: CASRTGKDQPQHF. As DNA, the CDR3 is TGTGCCAGCCGGACAGGGAAGGATCAGCCCCAGCATTTT.

The chain combines TRBV28 with TRBJ2-3; D is possibly TRBD2 (6 bases). Trimming shortened V by 3 bases and J by 2 bases, and 6 bases separated the two germline ends. The CDR3 sequence is 13 residues long. CDR1 and CDR2 (germline): MDHEN, SYDVKM. CDR3 DNA: TGTGCCAGCAGTTTGCGGGACACAGATACGCAGTATTTT. It yields the protein CASSLRDTDTQYF.

The chain recombines TRBV30 with TRBJ2-3, with D maybe TRBD1 (5 bases). Germline assignment: CDR1 GTSNPN and CDR2 SVGIG (reference sequence). CDR3 length equals 15 residues. Trimming cost V 0 bases and J 2 bases, with 12 bases left between them. The CDR3 here is CAWSVQVSPTDTQYF. Here the CDR3 DNA reads TGTGCCTGGAGTGTACAGGTCTCTCCCACAGATACGCAGTATTTT.

The rearrangement joins TRBV15 to TRBJ2-3; D uncertain. The germline V gene has CDR1 LNHNV and CDR2 YYDKDF (reference sequence). With 10 bases removed from V and 0 bases from J, the gap between germline ends came to 11 bases. This CDR3 contains 13 residues. CDR3 nucleotide sequence: TGTGCCATCTGGGCACCTAGCACAGATACGCAGTATTTT. This encodes CAIWAPSTDTQYF.

The sample holds many counts of this clone. V is TRBV19 and J is TRBJ1-5, with 8 bases matching TRBD1. The CDR3 is 15 amino acids. Germline V gives CDR1 LNHDA, CDR2 SQIVND (reference sequence). V gave up 6 bases and J gave up 7 bases; unmatched junction bases: 11. Here the CDR3 reads CASRLDREVRQPQHF. Written as DNA, the CDR3 is TGTGCCAGTAGACTGGACAGGGAGGTAAGGCAGCCCCAGCATTTT.

The chain employs TRBV27 and TRBJ2-3, with 9 bases that match TRBD2. J gave up 3 bases and V 2 bases, and 0 bases lay outside the gene matches. From germline, CDR1 is MNHEY and CDR2 SMNVEV (reference sequence). CDR3 length: 14 amino acids. The CDR3 DNA is TGTGCCAGCAGTTTAGGACTAGCGACAGATACGCAGTATTTT. It encodes CASSLGLATDTQYF.

This clone was observed a handful of times. The rearrangement uses TRBV6-1 and TRBJ1-1; unclear D gene. CDR1 MNHNS and CDR2 SASEGT come from the germline V gene. V lost 0 bases to trimming and J lost 4 bases, with 6 bases between them. This CDR3 has 13 amino acids. The DNA of the CDR3 is TGTGCCAGCAGTGAAGCGCGGGGCACTGAAGCTTTCTTT. Protein product: CASSEARGTEAFF.

This clone has only one observation. The chain links TRBV10-3 to TRBJ2-2, with D possibly matching TRBD1 (6 bases). The V gene's germline CDR1 is ENHRY and CDR2 SYGVKD. Trimming cost V 8 bases and J 4 bases, with 11 bases left between them. The CDR3 sequence is 13 residues long. CDR3 nucleotide sequence: TGTGCCATCCTACAGGGCGGCACCGGGGAGCTGTTTTTT. Its translation is CAILQGGTGELFF.

This clone was detected only once. The chain links TRBV10-3 to TRBJ2-5; 11 nucleotides match TRBD2. Losses at the gene ends were 11 bases for V and 4 bases for J; bases not matched to a gene: 6. Germline CDR1 is ENHRY and CDR2 is SYGVKD. CDR3 length: 13 residues. The DNA for the CDR3 is TGTGCCCTAGCGGGAGGCCCCCTAGAGACCCAGTACTTC. It yields the protein CALAGGPLETQYF.

This clone was observed a handful of times. The chain is built from TRBV6-5 and TRBJ2-7, with 10 positions matching TRBD2. V lost 5 bases, J lost 6 bases, and 7 bases stayed unmatched. This CDR3 region has 14 residues. CDR1 MNHEY and CDR2 SVGAGI come from the germline V gene. DNA of the CDR3: TGTGCCAGCAGTCTCTCTAGCGGGAGTGCCGAGCAGTACTTC. It yields the protein CASSLSSGSAEQYF.

The chain has TRBV7-2 and TRBJ2-7; D not resolved. The CDR3 consists of 11 residues. The germline V gene encodes CDR1 SGHTA and CDR2 FQGNSA. Deletions cut 4 bases from V and 3 bases from J, with 4 bases between. The CDR3: CASSSLYEQYF. CDR3 nucleotide sequence: TGTGCCAGCAGCTCACTCTACGAGCAGTACTTC. Supplemented by reference TRBV7-2 and TRBJ2-7, the full variable domain reads GAGVSQSPSNKVTEKGKDVELRCDPISGHTALYWYRQSLGQGLEFLIYFQGNSAPDKSGLPSDRFSAERTGGSVSTLTIQRTQQEDSAVYLCASSSLYEQYFGPGTRLTVT.

The V call is TRBV6-5, the J call TRBJ1-2; weak D call: TRBD1 (6 bases). The germline gives CDR1 MNHEY, CDR2 SVGAGI. The germline V and J ends were trimmed by 3 bases and 0 bases, with 14 bases remaining between them. This CDR3 spans 16 amino acids. In nucleotides, the CDR3 is TGTGCCAGCAGTTATAGGCAGGGGCCCACTAACTATGGCTACACCTTC. It is translated as CASSYRQGPTNYGYTF.

This clone was counted only a few times. V is TRBV2 and J is TRBJ1-5; D may be TRBD1 (5 bases). This CDR3 spans 15 amino acids. The germline V gene has CDR1 SNHLY and CDR2 FYNNEI. V lost 3 bases and J 3 bases, leaving 12 bases between the germline ends. This CDR3 reads CASSEGRQLNQPQHF. For the CDR3, the DNA is TGTGCCAGCAGTGAGGGGCGGCAGCTCAATCAGCCCCAGCATTTT.

The CDR3 is CASSLSGSADTQYF. CDR3 DNA: TGTGCCAGCAGCTTAAGCGGGAGCGCAGATACGCAGTATTTT. This rearrangement joins TRBV6-6 to TRBJ2-3; 8 positions agree with TRBD2. The CDR3 loop spans 14 amino acids. Trimming cost V 6 bases and J 4 bases; bases outside gene matches: 6. Germline values: CDR1 MNHNY, CDR2 SVGAGI (reference sequence).

The rearrangement uses TRBV11-2 and TRBJ2-2; TRBD1 agrees at 8 bases. The CDR3 totals 18 residues. CDR1 is SGHAT and CDR2 is FQNNGV in the germline V gene. Trimming cost V 0 bases and J 5 bases; bases outside gene matches: 11. CDR3 nucleotide sequence: TGTGCCAGCAGCTTAGACCACAGGGGGGAACATTCGACCGGGGAGCTGTTTTTT. Translated: CASSLDHRGEHSTGELFF.

The rearrangement links TRBV9 to TRBJ1-2; perhaps TRBD1 as D (6 bases). The CDR3 has 16 residues. Germline CDR1 and CDR2: SGDLS and YYNGEE. The germline V and J ends were trimmed by 0 bases and 0 bases, with 12 bases remaining between them. The CDR3 reads CASSVDGGPTNYGYTF. CDR3 DNA: TGTGCCAGCAGCGTAGACGGGGGGCCCACTAACTATGGCTACACCTTC.

The chain has TRBV6-5 and TRBJ2-7, with D maybe TRBD2 (6 bases). The germline V and J ends were trimmed by 5 bases and 1 base, with 9 bases remaining between them. CDR3 length: 13 residues. The germline V gene has CDR1 MNHEY and CDR2 SVGAGI. The CDR3 coding sequence is TGTGCCAGCAGTAGCGGGTTTTCCTACGAGCAGTACTTC. Its translation is CASSSGFSYEQYF.

The genes are TRBV27 and TRBJ1-3; D not certain. Germline V gives CDR1 MNHEY, CDR2 SMNVEV (reference sequence). V was shortened by 1 base and J by 4 bases, with 11 bases between the two germline ends. The CDR3 has 15 residues. CDR3 nucleotides: TGTGCCAGCAGTTTATTCCCCCCGGGGGGAAACACCATATATTTT. Its translation: CASSLFPPGGNTIYF.

This chain connects TRBV6-1 to TRBJ1-2; a weak D match, TRBD1 (5 bases). The germline gives CDR1 MNHNS, CDR2 SASEGT. The length of the CDR3 is 16 residues. V shed 1 base and J shed 2 bases, with 14 bases lying between them. The CDR3 nucleotides read TGTGCCAGCAGTGAAGGGGTGGGCAGGGCCAACTATGGCTACACCTTC. Translated, it gives CASSEGVGRANYGYTF.

This clone has only one observation. V is TRBV28 and J is TRBJ2-1, with 14 bases identical to TRBD2. The length of the CDR3 is 19 residues. The germline gives CDR1 MDHEN, CDR2 SYDVKM. The J segment lost 0 bases and the V segment lost 3 bases, leaving 7 bases of the junction unmatched. CDR3 in amino acids: CASSLTSGRALSSYNEQFF. CDR3 sequence (DNA): TGTGCCAGCAGTTTGACTAGCGGGAGGGCCCTCAGCTCCTACAATGAGCAGTTCTTC.

J is TRBJ2-5 and V is TRBV7-6, with D possibly matching TRBD1 (5 bases). The CDR3 consists of 14 residues. CDR1 SGHVS and CDR2 FNYEAQ come from the germline V gene. V lost 1 base, J lost 14 bases, and 20 bases lay in between. CDR3 in amino acids: CASSLGSAGQQQYF. CDR3 coding DNA: TGTGCCAGCAGCTTAGGGTCAGCAGGGCAACAACAATACTTC.

V and J are TRBV11-2 and TRBJ2-7; 9 nucleotides match TRBD2. V gave up 5 bases and J gave up 4 bases; unmatched junction bases: 9. Germline CDR1 is SGHAT and CDR2 is FQNNGV. The CDR3 runs to 15 residues. The CDR3 sequence: CASSLSGSGRYEQYF. DNA for the CDR3: TGTGCCAGCAGCCTCTCCGGGAGCGGGAGGTACGAGCAGTACTTC.

V and J are TRBV28 and TRBJ2-7, with 9 bases fitting TRBD2. This CDR3 is 14 amino acids long. After removal of 4 bases from V and 7 bases from J, the junction contained 8 bases not matched to a gene. In germline, CDR1 is MDHEN, CDR2 SYDVKM. The CDR3 loop is CASSWLSGGKEQYF. The CDR3 DNA reads as TGTGCCAGCAGTTGGCTTAGCGGGGGCAAGGAGCAGTACTTC.

This clone was counted only a few times. J is TRBJ1-5 and V is TRBV7-9; no firm D call. From germline, CDR1 is SEHNR and CDR2 FQNEAQ (reference sequence). CDR3 length: 12 residues. Trimming shortened V by 1 base and J by 7 bases, and 5 bases separated the two germline ends. The CDR3 DNA is TGTGCCAGCAGCTTAGGGAGACAGCCCCAGCATTTT. Translation: CASSLGRQPQHF.

The rearrangement uses TRBV7-9 and TRBJ2-2; D uncertain. CDR3 length equals 16 residues. Trimming removed 1 base at V and 5 bases at J, with 14 bases between. The germline gives CDR1 SEHNR, CDR2 FQNEAQ (reference sequence). CDR3 nucleotides: TGTGCCAGCAGCTTAGATTACGGGTACGGAACCGGGGAGCTGTTTTTT. It encodes CASSLDYGYGTGELFF.

The chain links TRBV13 to TRBJ1-1; TRBD1 matches 9 bases. Germline V gene sequence: CDR1 PRHDT, CDR2 FYEKMQ (reference sequence). This CDR3 is built from 17 residues. The V segment lost 5 bases and the J segment 2 bases; nucleotides outside the gene matches: 12. The CDR3 DNA follows: TGTGCCAGCAGCCCTGGACAGGGGATCGACCCCAACACTGAAGCTTTCTTT. It encodes CASSPGQGIDPNTEAFF.